The TCR beta chain described here comes from a study of follicular helper T cells after annual influenza vaccination. Worth noting for this clone: As yet, its antigen is unknown.

Regarding the study as a whole: Rare clonotypes were missed; only 10-20% of cells gave TCRB. Successive annual vaccinations recalled a recurrent oligoclonal ICOS+CD38+ cTfh response with influenza-specific clonotypes.

Time point meaning: 2015-2016 season, 7 days after influenza vaccination. Cells are cTfh (non-naive CD4+CXCR5+PD-1+), split by ICOS and CD38 into double-positive or double-negative. The repertoire was sequenced with immunoSEQ multiplex PCR; TCRdb's copy has only in-frame clones and lacks some. The sample includes around 7,100 clones, roughly 90% of them seen just once. Trimming stripped 1 base from V and 1 base from J, with 5 bases between. CDR1 and CDR2 (germline): SGHTA, FQGNSA. This CDR3 is 13 amino acids long. The chain carries TRBV7-2 and TRBJ2-7; D not certain. The TCR sequence derives from an adult who received the influenza vaccine. The sequencing here drew on CXCR5+ CD38- circulating T follicular helper cells from blood, taken 7 days after influenza vaccination. Regarding subset: circulating Tfh, non-naive CD4+CXCR5+PD-1+ (ICOS+CD38+ or ICOS-CD38-). The CDR3, as DNA: TGTGCCAGCAGCTTAGTCGTTTCCTACGAGCAGTACTTC. This translates into CASSLVVSYEQYF.